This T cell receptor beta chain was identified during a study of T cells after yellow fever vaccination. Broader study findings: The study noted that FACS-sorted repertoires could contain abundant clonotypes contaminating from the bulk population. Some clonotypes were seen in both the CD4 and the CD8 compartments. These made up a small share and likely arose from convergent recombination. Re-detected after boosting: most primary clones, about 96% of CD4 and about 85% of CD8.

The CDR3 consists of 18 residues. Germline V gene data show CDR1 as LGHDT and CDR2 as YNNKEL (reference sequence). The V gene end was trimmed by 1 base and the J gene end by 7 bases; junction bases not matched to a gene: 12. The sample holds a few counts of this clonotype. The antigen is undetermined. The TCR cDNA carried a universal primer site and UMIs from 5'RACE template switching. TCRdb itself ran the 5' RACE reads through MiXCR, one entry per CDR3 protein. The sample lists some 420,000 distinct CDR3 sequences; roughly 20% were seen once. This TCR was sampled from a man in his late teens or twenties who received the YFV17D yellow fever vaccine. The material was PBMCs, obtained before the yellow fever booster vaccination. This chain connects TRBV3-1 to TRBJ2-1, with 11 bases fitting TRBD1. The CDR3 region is CASSQGDLGTGGYNEQFF. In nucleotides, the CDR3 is TGTGCCAGCAGCCAAGGTGACCTCGGGACAGGGGGATATAATGAGCAGTTCTTC.